Shown below are 9 T cell receptor beta chains from a single sample sequenced in a study of sequential checkpoint blockade in melanoma. Treatment: randomized to nivolumab then ipilimumab (arm A) or the reverse (arm B). Clones were read by immunoSEQ multiplex PCR, and TCRdb kept only the in-frame ones, dropping some. The sample lists 2,600 or so clones, around 23% occurring once. The sample in question was tumor tissue (inferred from file names), obtained from a patient given nivolumab and ipilimumab in sequence. The receptors come from a human donor with melanoma.

CDR3 coding DNA: TGTGCCAGCAGCGTAGCAGAAAGCGGGAGGGCCGATACGCAGTATTTT. Translation gives CASSVAESGRADTQYF. This chain connects TRBV9 to TRBJ2-3; 10 bases agree with TRBD2. Trimming took 0 bases from V and 6 from J; bases not matched to a gene: 7. The CDR3 consists of 16 residues. Germline CDR1 and CDR2: SGDLS and YYNGEE.

This clone was seen a handful of times. CDR3 amino acids: CASSFSTITGYSTGELFF. The DNA of the CDR3 is TGTGCCAGCAGTTTCAGCACTATTACAGGGTACTCGACCGGGGAGCTGTTTTTT. This chain uses TRBV6-8 with TRBJ2-2; D possibly corresponds to TRBD1 (6 bases). Trimming shortened V by 4 bases and J by 5 bases, and 23 bases separated the two germline ends. CDR1 is MNHGY and CDR2 is SAAAGT in the germline V gene. This CDR3 has 18 residues.

The gene calls are TRBV6-8 and TRBJ2-5; 8 nucleotides agree with TRBD1. CDR1 and CDR2 (germline): MNHGY, SAAAGT. There are 13 residues in the CDR3. V gave up 8 bases and J gave up 5 bases; unmatched junction bases: 7. The CDR3 coding sequence is TGTGCCAGCTCGGACAGGGTTGGGGAGACCCAGTACTTC. Translation gives CASSDRVGETQYF.

This clone was recorded many times. This chain joins TRBV11-3 and TRBJ1-5; weak D call: TRBD1 (5 bases). CDR1 SGHNT and CDR2 YENEEA come from the germline V gene. The CDR3 is 14 amino acids. Trimming shortened V by 5 bases and J by 4 bases, and 12 bases separated the two germline ends. The CDR3 DNA sequence: TGTGCCAGCAGCCCGCAGGGTTCTAATCAGCCCCAGCATTTT. This encodes CASSPQGSNQPQHF. The variable domain in full, completed from reference TRBV11-3 and TRBJ1-5, reads EAGVVQSPRYKIIEKKQPVAFWCNPISGHNTLYWYLQNLGQGPELLIRYENEEAVDDSQLPKDRFSAERLKGVDSTLKIQPAELGDSAVYLCASSPQGSNQPQHFGDGTRLSIL.

This clone was counted a few times. The genes are TRBV28 and TRBJ1-2, with 11 bases fitting TRBD1. This CDR3 has 17 residues. Germline loops: CDR1 MDHEN, CDR2 SYDVKM. Germline trimming cut 0 bases from V and 7 bases from J; bases unmatched to any gene: 10. This CDR3 reads CASSLWHQGQGASGYTF. The CDR3 nucleotides are TGTGCCAGCAGTTTATGGCATCAAGGACAGGGGGCGAGTGGCTACACCTTC.

V is TRBV10-1 and J is TRBJ2-1; 10 nucleotides match TRBD1. CDR3 length: 16 residues. The ends lost 6 bases at V and 8 bases at J; junction bases unmatched: 13. Germline CDR1 and CDR2: WNHNN and SYGVQD (reference sequence). The CDR3 DNA is TGCGCCAGCAGCTACTACCGGGACAGGGGATATTATGAGCAGTTCTTC. Protein: CASSYYRDRGYYEQFF.

The V call is TRBV6-8, the J call TRBJ2-7, with a possible D match to TRBD2 (6 bases). Germline loops: CDR1 MNHGY, CDR2 SAAAGT. This CDR3 spans 17 amino acids. Trimming stripped 0 bases from V and 3 bases from J, with 18 bases between. In DNA form, the CDR3 reads TGTGCCAGCAGTTACTCCGCCCCGGCGCTAGCGAGCTACGAGCAGTACTTC. This codes for CASSYSAPALASYEQYF.

A few counts support this clone. This chain uses TRBV6-8 with TRBJ1-1; D call uncertain. V lost 10 bases to trimming and J lost 2 bases, with 14 bases between them. Germline loops: CDR1 MNHGY, CDR2 SAAAGT. The CDR3 is 13 amino acids. The CDR3 nucleotides are TGTGCCATCGCCGTCGGTCTTAACACTGAAGCTTTCTTT. It codes for CAIAVGLNTEAFF.

This clone is medium-sized (0.01 to 0.1%) by share. The chain recombines TRBV28 with TRBJ1-5, with D tentatively TRBD1 (6 bases). The V end was cut by 3 bases, the J end by 2 bases, with 11 bases between. From germline, CDR1 is MDHEN and CDR2 SYDVKM. The CDR3 is 15 residues long. CDR3 nucleotides: TGTGCCAGCAGTTTGGTTACAGGGCGCAATCAGCCCCAGCATTTT. Its protein is CASSLVTGRNQPQHF.